The clone carrying this TCR beta chain was observed a few times. The target antigen is unknown. The data stem from a study of T-cell memory formation after mild COVID-19. Study observations and caveats: CD4+ contracting clones were found mainly in CM and EM, and CD8+ ones in EMRA. Several responding clones turned up in pre-infection memory, indicating that cross-reactive memory may have taken part.

UMIs and sample barcodes were carried by the TCR alpha and TCR beta cDNA libraries that 5'RACE produced using constant-segment primers. Each CDR3 protein gets one entry after TCRdb re-called the 5' RACE reads with MiXCR. This table has about 110,000 distinct CDR3 sequences, around 17% appearing once. This receptor was identified in a man aged 18 to 30 who had mild COVID-19 (a few samples of this study predate the infection). Cell type and time point are not known. The sequenced material came from PBMCs or a T cell subset sorted from them (not recorded which).

CDR3 in DNA: TGCGCCAGCAGTTCCGACGGGAGCACAGATACGCAGTATTTT. Translating gives CASSSDGSTDTQYF. V gene TRBV5-1 combines with J gene TRBJ2-3; no reliable D call. CDR1 is SGHRS, CDR2 YFSETQ, per germline. The CDR3 covers 14 residues. V lost 5 bases and J lost 0, with 10 bases in between.